Detailed here is one T cell receptor (beta chain). These data are taken from a study of blood T cell repertoires in COVID-19. Original methodology: By means of reference gene primer amplification, nucleated cell counts were estimated. Repertoires were generated with immunoSEQ multiplex PCR, while TCRdb's copy carries only in-frame clones and drops some. V, J and clone size reflect that table, while D and trimming were determined from the DNA. The sample yields 120,000 to 150,000 clones, 85% to 90% seen once. The CDR3 length is 11 residues. Trimming pared 6 bases from V and 4 bases from J, leaving 5 bases between. Germline V gene lookup returns CDR1 LNHDA and CDR2 SQIVND (reference sequence).

This sequence joins TRBV19 and TRBJ2-3; no firm D call. The sequence was collected from a woman aged 45-60 years with active or convalescent COVID-19. What was sequenced was peripheral blood. The CDR3 DNA reads TGTGCCAGTAGCGAGGCAGATACGCAGTATTTT. Protein: CASSEADTQYF.